This TCR beta chain comes out of a study of OX40 agonist ivuxolimab in advanced cancers. Across the study: Three dose-escalation patients had partial responses: one with hepatocellular carcinoma and two with cutaneous melanoma.

Data came from immunoSEQ multiplex PCR; TCRdb stores just in-frame clones and leaves some out. The data contain about 100,000 clones, roughly 90% of them singletons. Blood sampling took place at baseline, cycle 4 day 1, and cycle 7 day 1. Germline V gene sequence: CDR1 KGHSH, CDR2 LQKENI. Trimming pared 0 bases from V and 0 bases from J, leaving 12 bases between. The CDR3 has 17 amino acids. This sample comprised CD4+ or CD8+ T cells sorted from blood, obtained in a trial of the OX40 agonist ivuxolimab. This rearrangement joins TRBV18 to TRBJ2-4; no clear D. This receptor was identified in an adult with an advanced solid tumor such as melanoma, head and neck, liver or kidney cancer. CDR3 sequence: CASSPPNPLTAKNIQYF. CDR3 in DNA: TGTGCCAGCTCACCACCAAATCCCCTCACAGCCAAAAACATTCAGTACTTC.